Listed below are T cell receptor beta chains from one sample, sequenced in a study of cytomegalovirus exposure and HLA in healthy donors. Repertoires were generated with immunoSEQ multiplex PCR, while TCRdb's copy carries only in-frame clones and drops some. The sample records approximately 220,000 clones, about 93% being singletons. The specimen was PBMCs. The receptor set was obtained from a woman aged 18-29 years in good health and CMV-seronegative. Each CDR3 is given with its conserved first and last residue. The D gene is left open where the match is weak. A row's size may be missing; if present it is once, few, many or a size class.

size: .
V: TRBV27
J: TRBJ1-5
D: TRBD1
CDR3: CASSRTGMWQDQPQHF
DNA: TGTGCCAGCAGTCGGACAGGGATGTGGCAAGATCAGCCCCAGCATTTT

size: .
V: TRBV6-5
J: TRBJ2-3
D: .
CDR3: CASSYSPSGTDTQYF
DNA: TGTGCCAGCAGTTACTCTCCTAGCGGCACAGATACGCAGTATTTT

size: .
V: TRBV19
J: TRBJ1-5
D: TRBD1
CDR3: CASSIRQGAGNQPQHF
DNA: TGTGCCAGTAGTATTCGGCAGGGGGCCGGCAATCAGCCCCAGCATTTT

size: .
V: TRBV4-1
J: TRBJ1-3
D: .
CDR3: CASSHPVRGKGGNTIYF
DNA: TGCGCCAGCAGCCACCCAGTCAGGGGCAAGGGGGGAAACACCATATATTTT

size: .
V: TRBV2
J: TRBJ1-3
D: .
CDR3: CASRLLSGNTIYF
DNA: TGTGCCAGCAGGCTACTCTCTGGAAACACCATATATTTT

size: .
V: TRBV15
J: TRBJ1-3
D: TRBD1
CDR3: CATSRPGTGSGNTIYF
DNA: TGTGCCACCAGCAGACCCGGGACAGGGTCTGGAAACACCATATATTTT

size: .
V: TRBV7-9
J: TRBJ2-2
D: TRBD1
CDR3: CASSLPGQGAAGELFF
DNA: TGTGCCAGCAGCTTACCGGGACAGGGGGCCGCCGGGGAGCTGTTTTTT

size: .
V: TRBV5-1
J: TRBJ2-3
D: TRBD2
CDR3: CASSFRLAGGPVADTQYF
DNA: TGCGCCAGCAGCTTCCGGCTAGCGGGAGGGCCTGTAGCAGATACGCAGTATTTT

size: once
V: TRBV30
J: TRBJ1-2
D: .
CDR3: CASQTNRNYGYTF
DNA: TGTGCCTCCCAGACGAACAGAAACTATGGCTACACCTTC

size: once
V: TRBV30
J: TRBJ2-7
D: TRBD2
CDR3: CAWSAQGLAGSYEQYF
DNA: TGTGCCTGGAGTGCCCAGGGACTAGCGGGATCCTACGAGCAGTACTTC

size: .
V: TRBV28
J: TRBJ1-2
D: .
CDR3: CASSSRRGYTF
DNA: TGTGCCAGCAGTTCACGCCGGGGCTACACCTTC

size: .
V: TRBV6-5
J: TRBJ2-3
D: TRBD1
CDR3: CASSPDRVGTDTQYF
DNA: TGTGCCAGCAGTCCCGACAGGGTCGGCACAGATACGCAGTATTTT

size: .
V: TRBV5-6
J: TRBJ1-2
D: TRBD1
CDR3: CASSYLDRAAGGYTF
DNA: TGTGCCAGCAGTTACTTAGACAGGGCGGCGGGGGGCTACACCTTC

size: .
V: TRBV6-1
J: TRBJ1-6
D: .
CDR3: CASSENSWNSPLHF
DNA: TGTGCCAGCAGTGAAAATAGTTGGAATTCACCCCTCCACTTT

size: .
V: TRBV6-6
J: TRBJ2-2
D: .
CDR3: CASRDGVPGELFF
DNA: TGTGCCAGCAGGGACGGGGTCCCCGGGGAGCTGTTTTTT

size: .
V: TRBV19
J: TRBJ1-5
D: .
CDR3: CAAAVENRSNQPQHF
DNA: TGTGCCGCGGCGGTGGAGAATCGAAGCAATCAGCCCCAGCATTTT

size: .
V: TRBV25-1
J: TRBJ2-5
D: TRBD2
CDR3: CASSGRGEETQYF
DNA: TGTGCCAGCAGCGGGAGGGGAGAAGAGACCCAGTACTTC

size: .
V: TRBV21-1
J: TRBJ1-1
D: .
CDR3: CASTKTGAATEAFF
DNA: TGTGCCAGCACAAAAACAGGGGCGGCCACTGAAGCTTTCTTT

size: .
V: TRBV29-1
J: TRBJ2-5
D: .
CDR3: CSVAGRVSETQYF
DNA: TGCAGCGTTGCGGGCAGGGTCTCGGAGACCCAGTACTTC

size: .
V: TRBV5-1
J: TRBJ2-6
D: .
CDR3: CASSSTVSGANVLTF
DNA: TGCGCCAGCAGCTCCACAGTCTCTGGGGCCAACGTCCTGACTTTC

size: once
V: TRBV28
J: TRBJ2-3
D: .
CDR3: CASSTTIVDSTDTQYF
DNA: TGTGCCAGCAGTACGACAATAGTCGATAGCACAGATACGCAGTATTTT